These 19 T cell receptor beta chains came from one sample sequenced in a study of preoperative IRX-2 immunotherapy in early breast cancer. TCRdb keeps only in-frame clones here, not all; method: immunoSEQ multiplex PCR. Altogether about 15,000 clones are present, approximately 91% being singletons, with the ten largest covering 25% to 35%. This sample's treatment: preoperative locoregional IRX-2 cytokine immunotherapy. The specimen was taken from a patient treated with IRX-2 immunotherapy. The receptors stem from a human donor with breast cancer.

This rearrangement joins TRBV18 to TRBJ2-3; 10 bases agree with TRBD2. Germline V gene lookup returns CDR1 KGHSH and CDR2 LQKENI. V lost 2 bases and J lost 10; bases outside the gene matches: 9. This CDR3 contains 15 residues. The CDR3 sequence is CASSPFSGGPGAQYF. CDR3 coding DNA: TGTGCCAGCTCACCATTTAGCGGGGGGCCCGGGGCGCAGTATTTT. Drawing the rest from reference TRBV18 and TRBJ2-3, the complete variable domain is NAGVMQNPRHLVRRRGQEARLRCSPMKGHSHVYWYRQLPEEGLKFMVYLQKENIIDESGMPKERFSAEFPKEGPSILRIQQVVRGDSAAYFCASSPFSGGPGAQYFGPGTRLTVL.

The chain has TRBV28 and TRBJ2-1, with D maybe TRBD2 (7 bases). Trimming shortened V by 7 bases and J by 0 bases, and 13 bases separated the two germline ends. Germline CDR1 is MDHEN and CDR2 is SYDVKM. This CDR3 is 15 amino acids long. The CDR3, as DNA: TGTGCCAGCATCGAGGGGGGGGCCTCCTACAATGAGCAGTTCTTC. This gives the protein CASIEGGASYNEQFF.

V is TRBV11-3 and J is TRBJ2-5; the match to TRBD2 covers 8 bases. CDR3 size: 16 residues. Per germline, CDR1 SGHNT and CDR2 YENEEA. With 2 bases clipped from V and 1 base from J, the junction kept 6 bases outside the gene matches. DNA for the CDR3: TGTGCCAGCAGCTTAATTGGCGGGGGGCCCCAAGAGACCCAGTACTTC. It codes for CASSLIGGGPQETQYF.

The J gene is TRBJ1-5, the V gene TRBV7-2; no reliable D call. Trimming removed 5 bases at V and 7 bases at J, with 18 bases between. CDR1 and CDR2 from the germline V gene are SGHTA and FQGNSA. This CDR3 has 15 amino acids. CDR3 sequence reads: CASSPTSGSGQPQHF. Here the CDR3 DNA reads TGTGCCAGCAGCCCGACCTCGGGGTCTGGCCAGCCCCAGCATTTT.

The V and J genes are TRBV4-2 and TRBJ1-6; no clear D. Trimming left V 6 bases short and J 2 bases short, with 14 bases between. The CDR3 sequence is 16 residues long. Germline CDR1 is LGHNA and CDR2 is YNFKEQ. The CDR3 coding sequence is TGTGCCAGCAGACCCGGGGTCCTCACCTATAATTCACCCCTCCACTTT. Amino acid sequence: CASRPGVLTYNSPLHF.

This clone was seen once. The CDR3 DNA follows: TGCGCCAGCAGCTTGGGGGTAGCGGGGCCAGAGACCCAGTACTTC. Protein sequence: CASSLGVAGPETQYF. The genes are TRBV5-1 and TRBJ2-5; 8 nucleotides match TRBD2. The CDR3 sequence is 15 residues long. The J segment lost 4 bases and the V segment lost 0 bases, leaving 5 bases of the junction unmatched. Per germline, CDR1 SGHRS and CDR2 YFSETQ.

The chain has TRBV19 and TRBJ2-2; 7 bases fit TRBD1. The CDR3 totals 13 residues. The germline gives CDR1 LNHDA, CDR2 SQIVND (reference sequence). The V segment lost 5 bases and the J segment 6 bases; nucleotides outside the gene matches: 3. CDR3 DNA sequence: TGTGCCAGTAGTTCCCAGGGGGCCGGGGAGCTGTTTTTT. This codes for CASSSQGAGELFF.

The genes are TRBV18 and TRBJ2-7; no reliable D call. The CDR3 spans 14 residues. The germline V and J ends were trimmed by 1 base and 5 bases, with 12 bases remaining between them. The germline V gene encodes CDR1 KGHSH and CDR2 LQKENI. CDR3 sequence: CASSPLNWRDEQYF. DNA of the CDR3: TGTGCCAGCTCACCACTTAATTGGCGCGACGAGCAGTACTTC.

V gene TRBV5-1 combines with J gene TRBJ1-1; no firm D call. This CDR3 has 13 amino acids. Germline V gives CDR1 SGHRS, CDR2 YFSETQ. Between the trimmed V and J ends, which lost 1 base and 1 base, there was a span of 5 bases. The CDR3 DNA follows: TGCGCCAGCAGCTTGAGGCAGAACACTGAAGCTTTCTTT. Translation: CASSLRQNTEAFF.

This clone was recorded once. CDR3 residues: CASSQGGWVSPLHF. CDR3 DNA: TGTGCCAGCAGCCAAGGGGGCTGGGTTTCACCCCTCCACTTT. This chain links TRBV14 with TRBJ1-6; D is possibly TRBD1 (5 bases). The CDR3 totals 14 residues. Germline CDR1 and CDR2: SGHDN and FVKESK. Trimming removed 1 base from V and 9 bases from J, with 10 bases in between.

This chain joins TRBV6-5 and TRBJ2-3; the D is unclear. Germline-derived CDR1 and CDR2 are MNHEY and SVGAGI. The V gene lost 2 bases and the J gene lost 1 base, with 10 bases spanning the gap. The CDR3 totals 15 residues. The CDR3 nucleotides read TGTGCCAGCAGTTACGATGGATCGGGCACAGATACGCAGTATTTT. This encodes CASSYDGSGTDTQYF.

V is TRBV28 and J is TRBJ2-2; TRBD1 matches at 11 bases. The J segment lost 5 bases and the V segment lost 7 bases, leaving 12 bases of the junction unmatched. The CDR3 has 17 amino acids. Germline CDR1 reads MDHEN; CDR2 reads SYDVKM. The CDR3 loop reads CASTEGGTGGRTGELFF. CDR3 bases: TGTGCCAGCACCGAAGGGGGGACAGGGGGTCGAACCGGGGAGCTGTTTTTT.

The chain carries TRBV4-2 and TRBJ2-1, with no clear D. From germline, CDR1 is LGHNA and CDR2 YNFKEQ. CDR3 size: 12 residues. V dropped 5 bases and J dropped 7 bases, with 9 bases sitting between them. The CDR3 sequence is CASSSWVNEQFF. CDR3 in DNA: TGTGCCAGCAGCTCTTGGGTGAATGAGCAGTTCTTC.

The chain joins TRBV5-6 to TRBJ2-7; no reliable D call. V was pared by 5 bases and J by 0 bases, with 12 bases between. CDR1 and CDR2 (germline): SGHDT, YYEEEE. There are 14 residues in the CDR3. The CDR3 region has the DNA TGTGCCAGCAGTTACGGTTCGCCCTCCTACGAGCAGTACTTC. It specifies CASSYGSPSYEQYF.

This clone was detected only once. The genes are TRBV10-3 and TRBJ1-6; D is unclear. V was trimmed by 3 bases and J by 8 bases, leaving 11 bases between them. The CDR3 runs to 14 residues. CDR1 is ENHRY and CDR2 is SYGVKD in the germline V gene. CDR3 bases: TGTGCCATCAGTGATAAGATCATCGATTCACCCCTCCACTTT. The encoded protein is CAISDKIIDSPLHF.

The J gene is TRBJ1-5, the V gene TRBV7-8, with TRBD1 identical over 7 bases. J was trimmed by 0 bases and V by 1 base; bases with no gene match: 3. Per germline, CDR1 SGHVS and CDR2 FQNEAQ. The CDR3 length is 16 residues. CDR3 in DNA: TGTGCCAGCAGCTTAGTACAGGGGACTAGCAATCAGCCCCAGCATTTT. As protein: CASSLVQGTSNQPQHF.

The rearrangement joins TRBV7-8 to TRBJ2-7; a weak D match, TRBD1 (6 bases). V was clipped by 1 base and J by 3 bases, with 10 bases between them. The germline gives CDR1 SGHVS, CDR2 FQNEAQ. The CDR3 extends over 14 amino acids. Written as DNA, the CDR3 is TGTGCCAGCAGCTTAGAAGGGGGAAGCTACGAGCAGTACTTC. Translating gives CASSLEGGSYEQYF.

This chain connects TRBV7-9 to TRBJ1-3; D ambiguous. There are 14 residues in the CDR3. Trimming cost V 2 bases and J 0 bases, with 5 bases left between them. CDR1 SEHNR and CDR2 FQNEAQ come from the germline V gene (reference sequence). CDR3 region: CASSLSTSGNTIYF. As DNA, the CDR3 is TGTGCCAGCAGCTTAAGCACCTCTGGAAACACCATATATTTT.

The CDR3 DNA is TGCGCCAGCAGCCCTATTGGGGGGGGACAGGGGAGCACCTACGAGCAGTACTTC. Its protein product is CASSPIGGGQGSTYEQYF. J is TRBJ2-7 and V is TRBV5-1; 10 nucleotides align to TRBD1. Trimming took 4 bases from V and 2 from J; bases not matched to a gene: 15. Germline values: CDR1 SGHRS, CDR2 YFSETQ. This CDR3 contains 18 residues.